These 23 T cell receptor beta chains share one sample of origin, sequenced in a study of OX40 agonist ivuxolimab in advanced cancers. The data were produced by immunoSEQ multiplex PCR, yet TCRdb's version contains in-frame clones alone and is incomplete. The sample carries about 55,000 clones, roughly nine tenths recorded once. The sequences come from CD4+ or CD8+ T cells sorted from blood, collected in a trial of the OX40 agonist ivuxolimab. The receptors were sampled from an adult with an advanced solid tumor such as melanoma, head and neck, liver or kidney cancer.

This clone was detected once. The chain is built from TRBV29-1 and TRBJ2-7, with 8 bases matching TRBD2. This CDR3 comprises 13 residues. Looked up from germline, CDR1 is SQVTM and CDR2 is ANQGSEA. J gave up 3 bases and V 7 bases, and 8 bases lay outside the gene matches. CDR3 sequence: CSAGGAGVYEQYF. The CDR3 DNA reads TGCAGCGCGGGAGGGGCGGGAGTCTACGAGCAGTACTTC.

J is TRBJ2-1 and V is TRBV30; the D is unclear. CDR1 and CDR2 (germline): GTSNPN, SVGIG (reference sequence). The CDR3 is 14 residues long. V lost 2 bases and J 9 bases, leaving 17 bases between the germline ends. CDR3 loop: CAWSPPERAFEQFF. The CDR3, as DNA: TGTGCCTGGAGTCCCCCGGAGAGAGCGTTTGAGCAGTTCTTC.

The rearrangement joins TRBV28 to TRBJ2-7; D possibly corresponds to TRBD1 (6 bases). Germline-derived CDR1 and CDR2 are MDHEN and SYDVKM. The CDR3 is 15 residues long. V lost 7 bases and J lost 3, with 19 bases in between. For the CDR3, the DNA is TGTGCCAGCACCCCGGATAGAGGGACATACTACGAGCAGTACTTC. This translates into CASTPDRGTYYEQYF.

The V and J genes are TRBV7-8 and TRBJ2-3; D possibly corresponds to TRBD2 (6 bases). Per the germline V gene, CDR1 is SGHVS and CDR2 is FQNEAQ. V lost 1 base, J lost 5 bases, and 10 bases lay in between. The CDR3 spans 14 residues. The CDR3 DNA is TGTGCCAGCAGCTTAGGCGTAGCGGAAGATACGCAGTATTTT. This translates into CASSLGVAEDTQYF.

This chain uses TRBV2 with TRBJ1-1, with unresolved D. The germline V gene has CDR1 SNHLY and CDR2 FYNNEI. V was cut by 4 bases and J by 6 bases, with 21 bases left in between. There are 16 residues in the CDR3. In nucleotides, the CDR3 is TGTGCCAGCAGTGCCAAGGTGGCCACCTCGAGGGCTGAAGCTTTCTTT. Its protein is CASSAKVATSRAEAFF.

V is TRBV30 and J is TRBJ1-2; possible D gene TRBD1, 5 bases. Between the trimmed V and J ends, which lost 2 bases and 8 bases, there was a span of 12 bases. This CDR3 has 12 amino acids. Germline V gives CDR1 GTSNPN, CDR2 SVGIG (reference sequence). Here the CDR3 DNA reads TGTGCCTGGAGTTGGGCGGGGGGAGGCTACACCTTC. Encoded protein: CAWSWAGGGYTF.

This clone has more than one count but fewer than ten. The chain is built from TRBV11-2 and TRBJ1-5, with D possibly being TRBD1 (5 bases). With 0 bases removed from V and 10 bases from J, the gap between germline ends came to 7 bases. Germline V CDR1 and CDR2: SGHAT, FQNNGV. The CDR3 contains 12 residues. The CDR3 region is CASSLDQGPQHF. The CDR3 bases are TGTGCCAGCAGCTTAGACCAGGGACCCCAGCATTTT.

The chain is built from TRBV5-6 and TRBJ2-1, with 7 positions matching TRBD2. J gave up 10 bases and V 4 bases, and 14 bases lay outside the gene matches. Germline CDR1 SGHDT, CDR2 YYEEEE. The CDR3 totals 15 residues. Here the CDR3 DNA reads TGTGCCAGCAGCCCGTGGCGGGAGAGGGGCGGGGAGCAGTTCTTC. Protein sequence: CASSPWRERGGEQFF.

This clone was counted a few times. The CDR3 coding sequence is TGCGCCAGCAGCCCAGACTGGGGAGGTGAAAAACTGTTTTTT. It encodes CASSPDWGGEKLFF. The chain links TRBV5-1 to TRBJ1-4, with D uncertain. The germline V gene encodes CDR1 SGHRS and CDR2 YFSETQ. The V gene lost 4 bases and the J gene lost 7 bases, with 14 bases spanning the gap. The CDR3 spans 14 residues.

This chain uses TRBV11-2 with TRBJ1-4; D call uncertain. Germline V gene lookup returns CDR1 SGHAT and CDR2 FQNNGV. The CDR3 sequence is 15 residues long. The ends were cut back, 1 base at V and 0 bases at J, with 6 bases in the middle. The CDR3 DNA is TGTGCCAGCAGCTTAGGCGGTTCAACTAATGAAAAACTGTTTTTT. Protein: CASSLGGSTNEKLFF.

The rearrangement links TRBV2 to TRBJ2-1; TRBD2 matches at 11 bases. V trimming: 4 bases; J trimming: 4 bases; junction bases outside the gene matches: 0. The V gene's germline CDR1 is SNHLY and CDR2 FYNNEI. This CDR3 spans 14 amino acids. In DNA form, the CDR3 reads TGTGCCAGCAGTGGACTAGCGGGATACAATGAGCAGTTCTTC. This gives the protein CASSGLAGYNEQFF.

The chain recombines TRBV18 with TRBJ2-1; D may be TRBD2 (5 bases). This CDR3 is 14 amino acids long. V lost 7 bases, J lost 5 bases, and 15 bases lay in between. From germline, CDR1 is KGHSH and CDR2 LQKENI. CDR3 nucleotide sequence: TGTGCCAGCTTGGACTCTCCTGCCCACAATGAGCAGTTCTTC. This gives the protein CASLDSPAHNEQFF.

V is TRBV28 and J is TRBJ1-6; a weak D match, TRBD1 (6 bases). Trimming left V 6 bases short and J 6 bases short, with 15 bases between. Germline V lookup: CDR1 MDHEN, CDR2 SYDVKM. This CDR3 comprises 15 residues. CDR3 protein: CASSPTGTSNSPLHF. Written as DNA, the CDR3 is TGTGCCAGCAGCCCCACCGGGACAAGTAATTCACCCCTCCACTTT.

This clone was seen a handful of times. V gene TRBV5-6 combines with J gene TRBJ2-7, with 7 bases matching TRBD2. The trim removed 4 bases at V and 7 bases at J, leaving 14 bases unmatched. Germline CDR1 is SGHDT and CDR2 is YYEEEE. This CDR3 has 15 residues. The CDR3: CASSLGGGAIREQYV. The CDR3 DNA reads TGTGCCAGCAGCCTCGGGGGAGGGGCCATCAGGGAGCAGTACGTC.

The chain couples TRBV6-6 to TRBJ2-7; TRBD1 or TRBD2 may be the D gene (5 bases each). V lost 6 bases and J lost 5, with 14 bases in between. The germline V gene has CDR1 MNHNY and CDR2 SVGAGI (reference sequence). There are 13 residues in the CDR3. As DNA, the CDR3 is TGTGCCAGCAGCCGGGACCCCGGTAACGAGCAGTACTTC. It encodes CASSRDPGNEQYF.

The chain couples TRBV19 to TRBJ2-1; 9 nucleotides line up with TRBD2. CDR3 length: 16 amino acids. Unmatched junction bases numbered 13, after V lost 4 bases and J lost 9 bases. The V gene's germline CDR1 is LNHDA and CDR2 SQIVND (reference sequence). The CDR3 nucleotides are TGTGCCAGTAGTACGCCTAGCGGGACCCCCTCGACTGAGCAGTTCTTC. Its translation is CASSTPSGTPSTEQFF.

The J gene is TRBJ2-5, the V gene TRBV7-3, with TRBD1 identical over 9 bases. The DNA end lines up better with TRBJ2-7; the J call may be wrong. The CDR3 contains 15 residues. Germline assignment: CDR1 SGHTA and CDR2 FQGTGA. The CDR3 reads CASSLGTGPSYEQYF. CDR3 sequence (DNA): TGTGCCAGCAGCCTCGGGACAGGGCCCTCCTACGAGCAGTACTTC.

The chain employs TRBV6-1 and TRBJ1-1; 7 bases align to TRBD1. V gave up 1 base and J gave up 3 bases; unmatched junction bases: 5. The length of the CDR3 is 15 residues. CDR1 is MNHNS, CDR2 SASEGT, per germline. CDR3 in amino acids: CASSEGGTAYTEAFF. The DNA of the CDR3 is TGTGCCAGCAGTGAAGGGGGGACAGCCTACACTGAAGCTTTCTTT.

The chain has TRBV28 and TRBJ2-7; D remains unclear. Germline values: CDR1 MDHEN, CDR2 SYDVKM. CDR3 length: 11 residues. The V end lost 6 bases, the J end lost 3 bases, and 6 bases lay between the germline ends. CDR3 in amino acids: CASSFIYEQYF. CDR3 DNA: TGTGCCAGCAGCTTCATCTACGAGCAGTACTTC.

The chain couples TRBV25-1 to TRBJ1-1; D is ambiguous. Germline lookup yields CDR1 MGHDK and CDR2 SYGVNS. CDR3 length equals 13 residues. Between the trimmed V and J ends, which lost 1 base and 1 base, there was a span of 4 bases. CDR3 sequence: CASSELGNTEAFF. The CDR3 DNA sequence: TGTGCCAGCAGTGAATTAGGGAACACTGAAGCTTTCTTT.

V and J are TRBV5-4 and TRBJ2-7, with D perhaps matching TRBD2 (6 bases). Germline V gene lookup returns CDR1 SGHNT and CDR2 YYREEE (reference sequence). The V gene lost 2 bases and the J gene lost 4 bases, with 13 bases spanning the gap. CDR3 length: 14 amino acids. Written as DNA, the CDR3 is TGTGCCAGCAGCTTCGGGGGTTTGGGTTACGAGCAGTACGTC. The encoded protein is CASSFGGLGYEQYV.

The rearrangement joins TRBV5-4 to TRBJ1-4, with a weak D call TRBD1 (6 bases). With 2 bases removed from V and 6 bases from J, the gap between germline ends came to 14 bases. CDR1 is SGHNT and CDR2 is YYREEE in the germline V gene (reference sequence). The CDR3 contains 15 residues. CDR3 region: CASSFREGGDEKLFF. Here the CDR3 DNA reads TGTGCCAGCAGCTTCAGGGAGGGGGGGGATGAAAAACTGTTTTTT. The complete variable domain, with remaining parts taken from reference TRBV5-4 and TRBJ1-4, reads ETGVTQSPTHLIKTRGQQVTLRCSSQSGHNTVSWYQQALGQGPQFIFQYYREEENGRGNFPPRFSGLQFPNYSSELNVNALELDDSALYLCASSFREGGDEKLFFGSGTQLSVL.

The chain joins TRBV21-1 to TRBJ2-2; the DNA was not used to check the table's D call, TRBD2. TRBV21-1 is an annotated pseudogene. The CDR3 contains 16 residues. The CDR3 sequence: CASSKETGGPNGELFF. The CDR3 bases are TGTGCCAGCAGCAAAGAAACGGGAGGGCCGAACGGGGAGCTGTTTTTT.